These 27 T cell receptor beta chains originate from one sample sequenced in a study of beta chain features in type 1 diabetes. Notes on the study in general: Significant though moderate, a shortening of TCRB CDR3s appeared in all four CD4+ subsets of Type 1 diabetes patients.

Which antigens these TCRs recognize remains unknown. Every isolated RNA sample was fully reverse transcribed, so sequencing captured expressed TCRB transcripts. Assay: immunoSEQ multiplex PCR; the TCRdb copy retains only in-frame clones and omits some. The repertoire holds about 650,000 clones, roughly 12% seen once, with approximately 0.11% in the top ten. Specimen: naive CD4+ T cells from blood. These receptors originate from a man aged 25-45 years with type 1 diabetes.

The chain joins TRBV5-6 to TRBJ1-5; no clear D. CDR1 and CDR2 (germline): SGHDT, YYEEEE. V was cut by 0 bases and J by 4 bases, with 5 bases left in between. CDR3 length: 13 residues. CDR3 sequence reads: CASSLEENQPQHF. Here the CDR3 DNA reads TGTGCCAGCAGCTTGGAAGAGAATCAGCCCCAGCATTTT.

This clone showed up just a few times. The chain has TRBV7-2 and TRBJ2-4; possible D gene TRBD1, 6 bases. The germline gives CDR1 SGHTA, CDR2 FQGNSA. Trimming cost V 6 bases and J 8 bases, with 14 bases left between them. This CDR3 spans 13 amino acids. The CDR3 spells CASSLSPGDIQYF. The CDR3 nucleotides are TGTGCCAGCAGTTTGTCCCCAGGGGACATTCAGTACTTC. Drawing the rest from reference TRBV7-2 and TRBJ2-4, the complete variable domain is GAGVSQSPSNKVTEKGKDVELRCDPISGHTALYWYRQSLGQGLEFLIYFQGNSAPDKSGLPSDRFSAERTGGSVSTLTIQRTQQEDSAVYLCASSLSPGDIQYFGAGTRLSVL.

V gene TRBV29-1 combines with J gene TRBJ1-1; D not resolved. V lost 3 bases and J lost 0, with 8 bases in between. This CDR3 comprises 13 residues. The V gene's germline CDR1 is SQVTM and CDR2 ANQGSEA. As DNA, the CDR3 is TGCAGCGTTGAGTACCGACTGAACACTGAAGCTTTCTTT. Translating gives CSVEYRLNTEAFF.

The chain links TRBV30 to TRBJ1-2; the D is unclear. Trimming took 0 bases from V and 0 from J, leaving 17 bases between them. The CDR3 loop spans 17 amino acids. Per the germline V gene, CDR1 is GTSNPN and CDR2 is SVGIG (reference sequence). The CDR3, as DNA: TGTGCCTGGAGTGTCGGGGAGGGTTGGAGGTCTAACTATGGCTACACCTTC. Translating gives CAWSVGEGWRSNYGYTF.

The chain is built from TRBV2 and TRBJ1-4; 9 positions match TRBD1. J gave up 4 bases and V 2 bases, and 2 bases lay outside the gene matches. This CDR3 has 15 amino acids. Per germline, CDR1 SNHLY and CDR2 FYNNEI. CDR3 sequence (DNA): TGTGCCAGCAGTGAACGACAGGGGGTTAATGAAAAACTGTTTTTT. This codes for CASSERQGVNEKLFF.

This clone was counted a few times. The chain couples TRBV7-6 to TRBJ2-3; 8 bases are a match to TRBD1. The germline CDR1 and CDR2 sequences are SGHVS and FNYEAQ. The length of the CDR3 is 17 residues. V lost 0 bases to trimming and J lost 4 bases; unmatched junction nucleotides: 9. CDR3 residues: CASSLARTGSRSDTQYF. The CDR3 DNA reads as TGTGCCAGCAGCTTAGCAAGGACAGGGAGTAGGTCAGATACGCAGTATTTT.

The V and J genes are TRBV7-9 and TRBJ1-1; D not certain. Germline V gene lookup returns CDR1 SEHNR and CDR2 FQNEAQ (reference sequence). This CDR3 has 13 amino acids. V was shortened by 3 bases and J by 5 bases, with 10 bases between the two germline ends. CDR3 sequence reads: CASSFALETEAFF. As DNA, the CDR3 is TGTGCCAGCAGCTTCGCCTTAGAGACTGAAGCTTTCTTT.

The genes are TRBV11-2 and TRBJ2-3; D may be TRBD1 (5 bases). Germline loops: CDR1 SGHAT, CDR2 FQNNGV. V lost 6 bases, J lost 1 base, and 20 bases lay in between. CDR3 size: 17 residues. The CDR3 loop reads CASSSGMGIEGTDTQYF. The CDR3 nucleotides are TGTGCCAGCAGTTCAGGGATGGGAATAGAAGGCACAGATACGCAGTATTTT.

The genes are TRBV7-9 and TRBJ1-5; D possibly corresponds to TRBD1 (5 bases). Deletions cut 5 bases from V and 4 bases from J, with 15 bases between. The CDR3 contains 15 residues. Germline values: CDR1 SEHNR, CDR2 FQNEAQ (reference sequence). In nucleotides, the CDR3 is TGTGCCAGCAGCGGGACGGACGGACCTAATCAGCCCCAGCATTTT. This translates into CASSGTDGPNQPQHF.

This clone turned up a few times. The rearrangement joins TRBV7-2 to TRBJ1-6, with 9 bases identical to TRBD1. This CDR3 is built from 14 residues. Germline V CDR1 and CDR2: SGHTA, FQGNSA. Trimming removed 6 bases from V and 7 bases from J; junction bases left unmatched: 4. The CDR3 nucleotides read TGTGCCAGCAGTTACGACAGGGGGAATTCACCCCTCCACTTT. Translated, it gives CASSYDRGNSPLHF.

This rearrangement joins TRBV4-3 to TRBJ2-3, with D possibly being TRBD2 (6 bases). Germline CDR1 is LGHNA and CDR2 is YSLEER. V dropped 0 bases and J dropped 9 bases, with 19 bases sitting between them. The CDR3 is 16 residues long. CDR3: CASSQDVTVPAGTQYF. The CDR3 DNA follows: TGCGCCAGCAGCCAAGACGTGACTGTCCCCGCGGGGACGCAGTATTTT.

The chain combines TRBV4-3 with TRBJ2-7, with D perhaps matching TRBD1 or TRBD2 (5 bases each). V shed 1 base and J shed 3 bases, with 13 bases lying between them. The CDR3 runs to 15 residues. Per germline, CDR1 LGHNA and CDR2 YSLEER. The CDR3 nucleotides read TGCGCCAGCAGCCAAGGGACGGGACGGCGCTACGAGCAGTACTTC. Translating gives CASSQGTGRRYEQYF.

This clone was counted a few times. The chain carries TRBV7-2 and TRBJ2-3, with TRBD1 as a possible D gene (5 bases). The CDR3 is 16 amino acids. Germline-derived CDR1 and CDR2 are SGHTA and FQGNSA. Trimming cost V 5 bases and J 0 bases, with 15 bases left between them. CDR3 nucleotide sequence: TGTGCCAGCAGCCCGTGGGGCGGAAAAAGCACAGATACGCAGTATTTT. Protein product: CASSPWGGKSTDTQYF.

As regards this clone: A read error may explain this, as a much larger clone is one base away. The same CDR3 is also encoded by other DNA sequences in this sample. The chain has TRBV7-2 and TRBJ1-1; D call uncertain. In germline, CDR1 is SGHTA, CDR2 FQGNSA. This CDR3 has 11 residues. V lost 2 bases and J 2 bases, leaving 0 bases between the germline ends. The CDR3 DNA sequence: TGTGCCAGCAGCTTAAACACTGAAGCTTTCTTT. It encodes CASSLNTEAFF.

This clone has only a few counts. This sequence joins TRBV2 and TRBJ1-2; a possible D gene is TRBD1 (5 bases). Germline CDR1 SNHLY, CDR2 FYNNEI. Trimming took off 4 bases at V and 4 bases at J, with 13 bases between the two ends. CDR3 length equals 14 residues. CDR3 residues: CASSAREGTYGYTF. The CDR3 region has the DNA TGTGCCAGCAGTGCAAGGGAGGGGACCTATGGCTACACCTTC.

This clone was seen a few times. J is TRBJ2-7 and V is TRBV9; perhaps TRBD1 as D (5 bases). Looked up from germline, CDR1 is SGDLS and CDR2 is YYNGEE. Trimming shortened V by 4 bases and J by 1 base, and 9 bases separated the two germline ends. The CDR3 runs 13 residues. CDR3 nucleotide sequence: TGTGCCAGCAGCTGGGGCACTTCCTACGAGCAGTACTTC. This codes for CASSWGTSYEQYF.

This clone has only a few counts. The chain recombines TRBV7-9 with TRBJ1-4, with 10 bases that match TRBD1. Germline trimming cut 5 bases from V and 8 bases from J; bases unmatched to any gene: 8. The CDR3 is 15 amino acids. Germline V gene sequence: CDR1 SEHNR, CDR2 FQNEAQ (reference sequence). DNA of the CDR3: TGTGCCAGCAGCCAGGCGACAGGGGGCTTCGAAAAACTGTTTTTT. Protein product: CASSQATGGFEKLFF.

The V gene is TRBV6-5, the J gene TRBJ1-4, with D possibly being TRBD1 (6 bases). The CDR3 length is 12 residues. V was pared by 6 bases and J by 13 bases, with 15 bases between. Germline V CDR1 and CDR2: MNHEY, SVGAGI. This CDR3 reads CASSAQGLILFF. The CDR3 DNA reads as TGTGCCAGCAGCGCACAGGGTCTGATACTGTTTTTT.

This chain's CDR3 is CASTLGLLYNEQFF. In DNA form, the CDR3 reads TGTGCCAGCACCCTGGGACTCCTTTACAATGAGCAGTTCTTC. This chain joins TRBV28 and TRBJ2-1; D might be TRBD2 (6 bases). Trimming removed 7 bases from V and 4 bases from J, with 14 bases in between. The CDR3 has 14 amino acids. Germline V CDR1 and CDR2: MDHEN, SYDVKM.

The chain has TRBV18 and TRBJ1-4; D remains unclear. The CDR3 sequence is 15 residues long. Germline V CDR1 and CDR2: KGHSH, LQKENI. Trimming removed 6 bases at V and 6 bases at J, with 17 bases between. This CDR3 is CASSTRPGSDEKLFF. CDR3 nucleotide sequence: TGTGCCAGCTCCACCAGACCGGGGAGCGATGAAAAACTGTTTTTT.

This clone appeared a few times. One junction end disagrees with the germline gene, perhaps due to a read error. The gene calls are TRBV13 and TRBJ2-7, with D possibly being TRBD1 (5 bases). Germline V gives CDR1 PRHDT, CDR2 FYEKMQ (reference sequence). The CDR3 totals 14 residues. For the CDR3, the DNA is TGTGCCAGCAGCATAGGGGCAATCTCCTACGAGCAGTACTTC. It translates to CASSIGAISYEQYF. The variable domain in full, completed from reference TRBV13 and TRBJ2-7, reads AAGVIQSPRHLIKEKRETATLKCYPIPRHDTVYWYQQGPGQDPQFLISFYEKMQSDKGSIPDRFSAQQFSDYHSELNMSSLELGDSALYFCASSIGAISYEQYFGPGTRLTVT.

The V gene is TRBV6-6, the J gene TRBJ2-5; 11 positions agree with TRBD1. V lost 6 bases, J lost 4 bases, and 4 bases stayed unmatched. Germline CDR1 MNHNY, CDR2 SVGAGI (reference sequence). The CDR3 sequence is 14 residues long. The CDR3, as DNA: TGTGCCAGCAGATGGACAGGGGGCACAGAGACCCAGTACTTC. This encodes CASRWTGGTETQYF.

This chain joins TRBV15 and TRBJ2-5; D gene unclear. The CDR3 has 12 amino acids. Germline V CDR1 and CDR2: LNHNV, YYDKDF (reference sequence). Trimming pared 4 bases from V and 1 base from J, leaving 4 bases between. The DNA for the CDR3 is TGTGCCACCAGCAACAGCCAAGAGACCCAGTACTTC. Protein sequence: CATSNSQETQYF.

This chain uses TRBV25-1 with TRBJ1-4; no clear D. The CDR3 totals 14 residues. V lost 6 bases and J 8 bases, leaving 16 bases between the germline ends. Germline V gene sequence: CDR1 MGHDK, CDR2 SYGVNS. CDR3 protein: CASRDGQLVEKLFF. DNA for the CDR3: TGTGCCAGCAGGGACGGCCAACTAGTCGAAAAACTGTTTTTT.

This clone was detected only a few times. The chain carries TRBV30 and TRBJ2-7, with TRBD1 identical over 7 bases. With 2 bases clipped from V and 2 bases from J, the junction kept 12 bases outside the gene matches. Germline loops: CDR1 GTSNPN, CDR2 SVGIG (reference sequence). The CDR3 extends over 16 amino acids. CDR3 residues: CAWSKKGAPRAYEQYF. The CDR3 DNA follows: TGTGCCTGGAGTAAAAAGGGGGCCCCAAGGGCCTACGAGCAGTACTTC.

This sequence joins TRBV6-5 and TRBJ1-4, with D uncertain. Trimming cost V 7 bases and J 7 bases, with 10 bases left between them. The CDR3 extends over 12 amino acids. Germline CDR1 and CDR2: MNHEY and SVGAGI. This CDR3 reads CASTSGAEKLFF. The CDR3 DNA follows: TGTGCCAGCACCAGTGGAGCTGAAAAACTGTTTTTT.

This clone was seen a handful of times. This chain's CDR3 is CASSPGSRDGHNEQFF. CDR3 DNA sequence: TGTGCCAGCTCACCTGGAAGCCGGGACGGTCACAATGAGCAGTTCTTC. The rearrangement links TRBV18 to TRBJ2-1; D is perhaps TRBD1 or TRBD2 (5 bases each). V was shortened by 3 bases and J by 5 bases, with 17 bases between the two germline ends. The CDR3 consists of 16 residues. Germline V gene lookup returns CDR1 KGHSH and CDR2 LQKENI.